These 27 T cell receptor beta chains were sequenced from one sample in a study of CD8+CD57+ T cells in acquired aplastic anemia. Template material for TCR beta VDJ and CDR3 profiling consisted of genomic DNA. A single record per CDR3 protein comes from TCRdb applying MiXCR to the reads. The sample lists 250,000 to 300,000 distinct CDR3 sequences; 56% were seen once. Sequencing input: sorted CD4+, CD8+, or CD8+CD57+ T cells (not recorded which) from PBMCs. Receptors originate from a human donor with severe aplastic anemia or a healthy control (not recorded which).

V usage is TRBV2 and J usage is TRBJ2-1; 8 nucleotides align to TRBD1. Per the germline V gene, CDR1 is SNHLY and CDR2 is FYNNEI. Unmatched junction bases numbered 7, after V lost 6 bases and J lost 6 bases. This CDR3 has 14 amino acids. The CDR3 DNA is TGTGCCAGCAGCTCTATCGACAGGGGCAATGAGCAGTTCTTC. It encodes CASSSIDRGNEQFF.

The chain couples TRBV20-1 to TRBJ2-1; 8 bases agree with TRBD2. Germline CDR1 is DFQATT and CDR2 is SNEGSKA (reference sequence). Trimming cost V 7 bases and J 1 base; bases outside gene matches: 6. The CDR3 spans 14 residues. CDR3 protein: CSVPGLASYNEQFF. The DNA of the CDR3 is TGCAGTGTCCCCGGACTAGCATCCTACAATGAGCAGTTCTTC.

This clonotype showed up many times. The chain carries TRBV7-9 and TRBJ1-2; D perhaps matches TRBD1 (5 bases). This CDR3 has 13 amino acids. Deletions cut 5 bases from V and 4 bases from J, with 11 bases between. The V gene's germline CDR1 is SEHNR and CDR2 FQNEAQ (reference sequence). CDR3 sequence reads: CASSDRDLYGYTF. CDR3 sequence (DNA): TGTGCCAGCAGCGACCGGGACCTCTATGGCTACACCTTC.

A note on this clonotype: The germline gene is not matched at one end of the junction; a read error may be the cause. The V call is TRBV6-5, the J call TRBJ2-5; D ambiguous. The CDR3 is 13 amino acids. CDR1 is MNHEY and CDR2 is SVGAGI in the germline V gene. CDR3 in DNA: TGCGCCAGCAGTAAACCGTACCAAGAGACCCAGTACTTC. This codes for CASSKPYQETQYF.

V is TRBV6-5 and J is TRBJ2-1; the D is unclear. Trimming cost V 6 bases and J 0 bases, with 15 bases left between them. CDR1 and CDR2 from the germline V gene are MNHEY and SVGAGI. The CDR3 runs 16 residues. The DNA of the CDR3 is TGTGCCAGCAGGAAAGGCGTTGGGATCTCCTACAATGAGCAGTTCTTC. Translation gives CASRKGVGISYNEQFF.

This clonotype was recorded a few times. Just one base apart from a much larger clone, this may be a read error. CDR3 coding DNA: TGTGCCAGCAGCCCCCGGGACAGCTCCTACGAGCAGTACTTC. Its protein product is CASSPRDSSYEQYF. The J gene is TRBJ2-7, the V gene TRBV7-8; 7 bases match TRBD1. Per germline, CDR1 SGHVS and CDR2 FQNEAQ. This CDR3 has 14 amino acids. The ends lost 5 bases at V and 0 bases at J; junction bases unmatched: 4.

The genes are TRBV28 and TRBJ1-2; D remains unclear. This CDR3 is built from 12 residues. Germline V gene data show CDR1 as MDHEN and CDR2 as SYDVKM. V was pared by 6 bases and J by 7 bases, with 12 bases between. CDR3 sequence: CASRSGFGGYTF. The CDR3 nucleotides are TGTGCCAGCAGGTCCGGCTTTGGTGGCTACACCTTC.

As concerns this clonotype: This sequence may be a read error, since a much larger clone differs from it by one base. No conserved phenylalanine or tryptophan ends this CDR3, so it is likely a read error. The V and J genes are TRBV4-2 and TRBJ2-3, with a weak D call TRBD1 (5 bases). Trimming took off 2 bases at V and 4 bases at J, with 22 bases between the two ends. The CDR3 loop spans 18 amino acids. Looked up from germline, CDR1 is LGHNA and CDR2 is YNFKEQ. In nucleotides, the CDR3 is TGTGCCAGCAGCCAAACCACAGCCCCGCAGGGCCGGCCAGATACGCAGTATCTT. Protein: CASSQTTAPQGRPDTQYL.

This clonotype was found many times. This sequence joins TRBV5-1 and TRBJ2-2; no clear D. Trimming took off 4 bases at V and 6 bases at J, with 16 bases between the two ends. Germline CDR1 is SGHRS and CDR2 is YFSETQ. The CDR3 covers 15 residues. The CDR3 coding sequence is TGCGCCAGCAGCCACCCGGTAAGCTCCCCCGGGGAGCTGTTTTTT. This translates into CASSHPVSSPGELFF.

This chain links TRBV19 with TRBJ2-3, with unresolved D. Per germline, CDR1 LNHDA and CDR2 SQIVND (reference sequence). The CDR3 extends over 14 amino acids. V was cut by 9 bases and J by 2 bases, with 15 bases left in between. The CDR3 DNA sequence: TGTGCCAGCAGTGGTCCGAATCCCACAGATACGCAGTATTTT. As protein: CASSGPNPTDTQYF.

The gene calls are TRBV15 and TRBJ2-5; D possibly corresponds to TRBD2 (6 bases). V was pared by 5 bases and J by 2 bases, with 18 bases between. Germline V gives CDR1 LNHNV, CDR2 YYDKDF (reference sequence). The CDR3 is 16 amino acids. The CDR3 here is CATSVSPGRTQETQYF. The DNA for the CDR3 is TGTGCCACCAGCGTATCCCCAGGGAGGACTCAAGAGACCCAGTACTTC.

The rearrangement joins TRBV2 to TRBJ2-7; D may be TRBD2 (7 bases). Per the germline V gene, CDR1 is SNHLY and CDR2 is FYNNEI. CDR3 length: 16 residues. The V and J ends lost 0 bases and 0 bases respectively, with 12 bases between them. The CDR3 protein is CASSEAVGGPSYEQYF. The CDR3, as DNA: TGTGCCAGCAGTGAAGCGGTCGGGGGGCCCTCCTACGAGCAGTACTTC. The entire variable domain, with the rest obtained from reference TRBV2 and TRBJ2-7, is as follows: EPEVTQTPSHQVTQMGQEVILRCVPISNHLYFYWYRQILGQKVEFLVSFYNNEISEKSEIFDDQFSVERPDGSNFTLKIRSTKLEDSAMYFCASSEAVGGPSYEQYFGPGTRLTVT.

J is TRBJ1-2 and V is TRBV29-1; 10 bases match TRBD1. This CDR3 region has 14 residues. Trimming cost V 7 bases and J 3 bases; bases outside gene matches: 8. Per the germline V gene, CDR1 is SQVTM and CDR2 is ANQGSEA. The CDR3 sequence: CSARDRGSDYGYTF. CDR3 DNA sequence: TGCAGCGCACGGGACAGGGGAAGTGACTATGGCTACACCTTC.

This chain links TRBV6-6 with TRBJ1-1; 8 nucleotides agree with TRBD1. V was clipped by 4 bases and J by 8 bases; unmatched bases: 12. The CDR3 consists of 15 residues. Germline-derived CDR1 and CDR2 are MNHNY and SVGAGI (reference sequence). CDR3 region: CASSFYRGGRREAFF. The CDR3 nucleotides read TGTGCCAGCAGTTTCTACAGGGGGGGGCGAAGAGAAGCTTTCTTT.

The genes are TRBV12-3 or TRBV12-4 and TRBJ1-2; 10 bases match TRBD1. This CDR3 is built from 15 residues. V trimming: 6 bases; J trimming: 4 bases; junction bases outside the gene matches: 8. CDR3 sequence (DNA): TGTGCCAGCAGCCTCGGGACAGGGGATATCTATGGCTACACCTTC. Translated: CASSLGTGDIYGYTF.

Many counts were recorded for this clonotype. The chain uses TRBV6-6 and TRBJ1-5; 10 nucleotides match TRBD1. This CDR3 is 18 amino acids long. With 7 bases clipped from V and 4 bases from J, the junction kept 16 bases outside the gene matches. The germline gives CDR1 MNHNY, CDR2 SVGAGI (reference sequence). The CDR3 reads CASTRPLTGGDPNQPQHF. In DNA, the CDR3 is TGTGCCAGCACCAGACCCCTGACAGGGGGCGACCCTAATCAGCCCCAGCATTTT.

This chain links TRBV2 with TRBJ1-2; 7 bases line up with TRBD1. This CDR3 has 14 amino acids. J gave up 4 bases and V 4 bases, and 6 bases lay outside the gene matches. Germline V gene sequence: CDR1 SNHLY, CDR2 FYNNEI. The CDR3 region has the DNA TGTGCCAGCAGTGCTCGACAGGGTACCTATGGCTACACCTTC. Its translation: CASSARQGTYGYTF.

The rearrangement joins TRBV2 to TRBJ1-3; D is unclear. Per the germline V gene, CDR1 is SNHLY and CDR2 is FYNNEI. The CDR3 covers 13 residues. V lost 6 bases and J 0 bases, leaving 6 bases between the germline ends. CDR3 sequence reads: CASRALSGNTIYF. The CDR3, as DNA: TGTGCCAGCAGGGCCCTCTCTGGAAACACCATATATTTT.

The sample holds many counts of this clonotype. CDR3 in DNA: TGTGCCAGCAGCATGGGGGGACTAGCGGGTAACACCGGGGAGCTGTTTTTT. Protein sequence: CASSMGGLAGNTGELFF. This chain joins TRBV5-4 and TRBJ2-2, with TRBD2 matching 12 bases. This CDR3 has 17 amino acids. V gave up 4 bases and J gave up 2 bases; unmatched junction bases: 6. The V gene's germline CDR1 is SGHNT and CDR2 YYREEE (reference sequence).

This chain uses TRBV9 with TRBJ1-3; D uncertain. V lost 5 bases and J 15 bases, leaving 12 bases between the germline ends. This CDR3 has 10 residues. CDR1 is SGDLS, CDR2 YYNGEE, per germline. The DNA for the CDR3 is TGTGCCAGCAGACGACCTGCCTCATATTTT. Encoded protein: CASRRPASYF.

This rearrangement joins TRBV5-1 to TRBJ2-7; D unclear. Deletions cut 4 bases from V and 3 bases from J, with 11 bases between. Germline CDR1 and CDR2: SGHRS and YFSETQ. The CDR3 is 13 residues long. CDR3 residues: CASSIGEGYEQYF. Here the CDR3 DNA reads TGCGCCAGCAGCATTGGGGAAGGCTACGAGCAGTACTTC.

This clonotype was detected many times. V gene TRBV7-2 combines with J gene TRBJ1-4, with 7 bases that match TRBD1. V lost 4 bases to trimming and J lost 15 bases; unmatched junction nucleotides: 11. The CDR3 spans 13 residues. Looked up from germline, CDR1 is SGHTA and CDR2 is FQGNSA. The DNA of the CDR3 is TGTGCCAGCAGCTCCATGACAGGGATGGCGTTGTTTTTT. Its translation: CASSSMTGMALFF.

This chain links TRBV20-1 with TRBJ2-7; D uncertain. Between the trimmed V and J ends, which lost 1 base and 2 bases, there was a span of 12 bases. Looked up from germline, CDR1 is DFQATT and CDR2 is SNEGSKA (reference sequence). The CDR3 contains 14 residues. This chain's CDR3 is CSARVDGRTYEQYF. CDR3 coding DNA: TGCAGTGCTAGAGTAGACGGGCGCACCTACGAGCAGTACTTC.

J is TRBJ2-5 and V is TRBV10-3, with 8 positions matching TRBD2. This CDR3 has 16 amino acids. V lost 4 bases and J lost 5; bases outside the gene matches: 12. Germline V gene sequence: CDR1 ENHRY, CDR2 SYGVKD. The CDR3 DNA reads as TGTGCCATCAGTGGGAGCGGGAGTTTATTAAAGGAGACCCAGTACTTC. Its protein product is CAISGSGSLLKETQYF.

This clonotype has just a few counts. The rearrangement joins TRBV5-4 to TRBJ1-2; D perhaps matches TRBD1 (6 bases). CDR1 SGHNT and CDR2 YYREEE come from the germline V gene (reference sequence). Trimming took off 1 base at V and 4 bases at J, with 11 bases between the two ends. This CDR3 has 14 amino acids. The CDR3: CASSLRGHGYGYTF. The CDR3 DNA sequence: TGTGCCAGCAGCTTGCGGGGGCACGGCTATGGCTACACCTTC.

The chain uses TRBV10-3 and TRBJ2-1, with 7 bases lining up with TRBD2. From germline, CDR1 is ENHRY and CDR2 SYGVKD. The CDR3 extends over 15 amino acids. Trimming removed 0 bases from V and 8 bases from J; junction bases left unmatched: 7. The CDR3 DNA is TGTGCCATCAGTGAGTCAACTAGCGTAGGGGATGAGCAGTTCTTC. This translates into CAISESTSVGDEQFF.

J is TRBJ2-7 and V is TRBV7-9; the D is unclear. The CDR3 has 13 residues. The V end lost 1 base, the J end lost 2 bases, and 6 bases lay between the germline ends. The germline CDR1 and CDR2 sequences are SEHNR and FQNEAQ (reference sequence). This CDR3 reads CASSLESTYEQYF. In DNA, the CDR3 is TGTGCCAGCAGCTTAGAGAGTACCTACGAGCAGTACTTC.